These 5 T cell receptor beta chains came from one sample sequenced in a study of T cells after yellow fever vaccination (dated by TCRdb to about 2019). The treatment or condition label here, explained by the study, means: live attenuated yellow fever vaccine strain. Library method: 5' RACE. The sample was run on an Illumina NovaSeq 6000. The public reads were quality trimmed at Q25 with fastp and then assembled into clones with MiXCR by TCRdb, keeping productive beta chains. Duplicate CDR3 protein sequences are folded into a single record with the most common DNA and genes. The sample data list about 340,000 distinct CDR3 sequences, and around 13% of these were observed just once. The top ten constitute about 3% of the sample. Sequenced here: CD4+ T cells sorted from PBMCs, sampled 15 days after the yellow fever booster vaccination. The receptors derive from a man younger than 30 who received the YFV17D yellow fever vaccine.

The chain combines TRBV7-6 with TRBJ2-7, with D possibly TRBD1 on 5 matching bases. Looked up from germline, CDR1 is SGHVS and CDR2 is FNYEAQ. The V gene lost 2 bases and the J gene lost 7 bases, with 12 bases spanning the gap. The CDR3 is 13 amino acids. The CDR3 here is CASSLSRVGEQYF. For the CDR3, the DNA is TGTGCCAGCAGCTTATCCAGGGTTGGTGAGCAGTACTTC.

This clonotype was picked up a small number of times. V usage is TRBV20-1 and J usage is TRBJ2-1, with TRBD2 identical over 9 bases. The CDR3 consists of 15 residues. Germline CDR1 DFQATT, CDR2 SNEGSKA (reference sequence). V shed 2 bases, J shed 7 bases, and the junction held 9 bases outside the gene matches. The CDR3 spells CSARWASGARNEQFF. The CDR3 nucleotides are TGCAGTGCTAGATGGGCTAGCGGGGCACGTAATGAGCAGTTCTTC.

The genes are TRBV12-3 or TRBV12-4 and TRBJ2-5, with D possibly TRBD1 on 7 matching bases. CDR3 length equals 15 residues. The V end lost 5 bases, the J end lost 1 base, and 14 bases lay between the germline ends. This CDR3 reads CASSRGGGLQETQYF. In DNA, the CDR3 is TGTGCCAGCAGTCGTGGAGGGGGCCTCCAAGAGACCCAGTACTTC.

This sequence joins TRBV6-5 and TRBJ2-1; maybe TRBD2 (5 bases). CDR1 and CDR2 from the germline V gene are MNHEY and SVGAGI. The CDR3 is made up of 12 amino acids. The ends were cut back, 4 bases at V and 5 bases at J, with 6 bases in the middle. CDR3 bases: TGTGCCAGCAGTTCCGGGAACAATGAGCAGTTCTTC. Residues: CASSSGNNEQFF.

This clonotype came up a few times. The chain carries TRBV6-2 or TRBV6-3 and TRBJ2-7, with 7 bases that match TRBD1. The CDR3 runs to 15 residues. Per germline, CDR1 MNHEY and CDR2 SVGEGT. The V gene end was trimmed by 6 bases and the J gene end by 5 bases; junction bases not matched to a gene: 13. CDR3 sequence reads: CASSRPGQPSNEQYF. The CDR3 region has the DNA TGTGCCAGCAGCCGACCGGGACAGCCTTCAAACGAGCAGTACTTC.